The 25 T cell receptor beta chains reported below all come from one sample, sequenced in a study of T cells after yellow fever vaccination. Via MiXCR, TCRdb re-called the 5' RACE reads, giving one row per CDR3 protein. The sample lists about 320,000 distinct CDR3 sequences; roughly 7% were seen once. Sequencing used PBMCs, obtained roughly 46 days after the first yellow fever vaccination. These receptors all stem from a man aged 18 to 29 who received the YFV17D yellow fever vaccine.

This clonotype turned up a few times. The chain is built from TRBV5-1 and TRBJ2-3; 8 positions agree with TRBD2. Unmatched junction bases numbered 7, after V lost 0 bases and J lost 4 bases. There are 16 residues in the CDR3. Germline assignment: CDR1 SGHRS and CDR2 YFSETQ. The CDR3 coding sequence is TGCGCCAGCAGCTTGGCGGGGGGGGCTGGAGCAGATACGCAGTATTTT. Amino acid sequence: CASSLAGGAGADTQYF.

This clonotype was detected a few times. The chain carries TRBV10-3 and TRBJ1-2; TRBD1 matches at 7 bases. J was trimmed by 3 bases and V by 8 bases; bases with no gene match: 9. CDR3 length: 14 amino acids. The germline V gene has CDR1 ENHRY and CDR2 SYGVKD. This CDR3 reads CAIGGTVIDYGYTF. CDR3 coding DNA: TGTGCCATCGGGGGGACAGTCATCGACTATGGCTACACCTTC.

There are a few counts of this clonotype. The V gene is TRBV20-1, the J gene TRBJ2-3; possible D gene TRBD2, 6 bases. V was clipped by 3 bases and J by 7 bases, with 14 bases between them. Germline CDR1 DFQATT, CDR2 SNEGSKA (reference sequence). This CDR3 comprises 13 residues. DNA of the CDR3: TGCAGTGCTAGGAGCGGGTCCAGGTATACGCAGTATTTT. Translating gives CSARSGSRYTQYF.

This clonotype was detected only a few times. V gene TRBV10-3 combines with J gene TRBJ1-1; 9 bases fit TRBD1. CDR1 and CDR2 (germline): ENHRY, SYGVKD. There are 18 residues in the CDR3. The junction had 23 bases not matched to a gene; V was cut back by 11 bases and J by 4 bases. The CDR3 coding sequence is TGTGCCTCGACGGGACAGGGTCTCGGGGGGAGTTTCGGCACTGAAGCTTTCTTT. It encodes CASTGQGLGGSFGTEAFF.

This clonotype was detected only a few times. This rearrangement joins TRBV20-1 to TRBJ2-7; D unclear. Looked up from germline, CDR1 is DFQATT and CDR2 is SNEGSKA (reference sequence). V lost 0 bases and J 4 bases, leaving 13 bases between the germline ends. This CDR3 has 14 amino acids. CDR3 loop: CSARDRLGYYEQYF. CDR3 nucleotide sequence: TGCAGTGCTAGAGATAGGCTAGGATATTACGAGCAGTACTTC.

This clonotype was seen many times. The chain couples TRBV11-2 to TRBJ2-7, with TRBD1 identical over 10 bases. This CDR3 has 14 amino acids. V was pared by 5 bases and J by 3 bases, with 4 bases of the junction left unmatched. Germline CDR1 and CDR2: SGHAT and FQNNGV. In nucleotides, the CDR3 is TGTGCCAGCAGCCTAAGGACAGGGGGCTACGAGCAGTACGTC. Residues: CASSLRTGGYEQYV.

This clonotype was seen only a few times. The CDR3 DNA sequence: TGCGCCAGCAGCTTGGGCCAGGGCGACGGGCAGTACTTC. This translates into CASSLGQGDGQYF. The chain employs TRBV5-1 and TRBJ2-7; maybe TRBD1 (5 bases). V was trimmed by 0 bases and J by 9 bases, leaving 13 bases between them. Germline V gene sequence: CDR1 SGHRS, CDR2 YFSETQ. There are 13 residues in the CDR3.

This clonotype was detected a few times. The rearrangement uses TRBV12-5 and TRBJ1-5, with D tentatively TRBD1 (6 bases). Trimming stripped 6 bases from V and 3 bases from J, with 9 bases between. Germline V gene data show CDR1 as LGHNT and CDR2 as FRNRAP. The CDR3 has 13 amino acids. Written as DNA, the CDR3 is TGTGCTAGTGGGGGACAAGTCAATCAGCCCCAGCATTTT. As protein: CASGGQVNQPQHF.

V and J are TRBV14 and TRBJ1-2; no reliable D call. The CDR3 is made up of 15 amino acids. Looked up from germline, CDR1 is SGHDN and CDR2 is FVKESK. Trimming removed 1 base at V and 4 bases at J, with 13 bases between. CDR3 bases: TGTGCCAGCAGCCAAGGTCGTTCCGCGGTCTATGGCTACACCTTC. This codes for CASSQGRSAVYGYTF.

This clonotype was seen more than once but under ten times. This chain uses TRBV20-1 with TRBJ2-1; the D call may be TRBD1 or TRBD2 (5 bases each). The CDR3 consists of 14 residues. Germline CDR1 is DFQATT and CDR2 is SNEGSKA (reference sequence). Trimming stripped 5 bases from V and 5 bases from J, with 16 bases between. The CDR3 loop is CSAPRGSVHNEQFF. The CDR3 DNA reads TGCAGTGCTCCGAGGGGAAGTGTACACAATGAGCAGTTCTTC.

Ten or more counts support this clonotype. The V gene is TRBV29-1, the J gene TRBJ1-2; TRBD1 is a possible D gene (5 bases). Germline loops: CDR1 SQVTM, CDR2 ANQGSEA. Trimming shortened V by 2 bases and J by 4 bases, and 8 bases separated the two germline ends. The CDR3 consists of 12 residues. The CDR3 nucleotides are TGCAGCGTTGAAACTGGGGGCTATGGCTACACCTTC. Protein: CSVETGGYGYTF.

This clonotype appeared a few times. One junction end disagrees with the germline gene, perhaps due to a read error. The rearrangement links TRBV6-1 to TRBJ1-2; D is uncertain. CDR1 is MNHNS, CDR2 SASEGT, per germline. The CDR3 extends over 13 amino acids. The CDR3: CASIELWGYGYTF. CDR3 DNA: TGTGCCAGCATTGAATTATGGGGATATGGCTACACCTTC.

This clonotype occurred a few times. The chain has TRBV12-3 or TRBV12-4 and TRBJ1-2; D not resolved. CDR3 length: 13 amino acids. Trimming stripped 3 bases from V and 0 bases from J, with 5 bases between. CDR3 nucleotides: TGTGCCAGCAGTTTTAGTTCTAACTATGGCTACACCTTC. Protein sequence: CASSFSSNYGYTF.

J is TRBJ1-6 and V is TRBV7-6; TRBD1 is a possible D gene (5 bases). The CDR3 sequence is 16 residues long. Trimming pared 1 base from V and 5 bases from J, leaving 12 bases between. CDR1 is SGHVS and CDR2 is FNYEAQ in the germline V gene. The CDR3 here is CASSLEGAWNNSPLHF. CDR3 DNA: TGTGCCAGCAGCTTAGAAGGGGCTTGGAATAATTCACCCCTCCACTTT.

This clonotype appeared a few times. V is TRBV7-2 and J is TRBJ2-5; no clear D gene. From germline, CDR1 is SGHTA and CDR2 FQGNSA. The V gene lost 7 bases and the J gene lost 2 bases, with 14 bases spanning the gap. The CDR3 sequence is 14 residues long. The chain's CDR3 is CASNFPGLQETQYF. The CDR3 DNA follows: TGTGCCAGCAACTTCCCCGGTCTTCAAGAGACCCAGTACTTC.

This clonotype was observed a few times. The chain recombines TRBV5-6 with TRBJ2-7; D tentatively reads TRBD1 or TRBD2 (5 bases each). The germline V gene encodes CDR1 SGHDT and CDR2 YYEEEE. This CDR3 spans 15 amino acids. The V end lost 4 bases, the J end lost 4 bases, and 18 bases lay between the germline ends. The CDR3 here is CASSPWGSGAYEQYF. The CDR3, as DNA: TGTGCCAGCAGCCCGTGGGGTTCCGGGGCTTACGAGCAGTACTTC.

The sample holds many counts of this clonotype. The V gene is TRBV29-1, the J gene TRBJ2-5; possibly TRBD1 for D (6 bases). The V end lost 6 bases, the J end lost 4 bases, and 15 bases lay between the germline ends. Germline values: CDR1 SQVTM, CDR2 ANQGSEA. This CDR3 has 13 residues. The DNA for the CDR3 is TGCAGCGTGGGCACAGGGTTATCAGAGACCCAGTACTTC. Protein sequence: CSVGTGLSETQYF.

This clonotype has only a few counts. The chain employs TRBV2 and TRBJ1-1, with 8 bases lining up with TRBD1. Germline CDR1 SNHLY, CDR2 FYNNEI. The CDR3 has 14 amino acids. J lost 3 bases, V lost 8 bases, and 8 bases had no gene match. The CDR3 spells CASSSGGRDTEAFF. The CDR3 nucleotides are TGTGCCAGCTCTTCAGGGGGCAGGGACACTGAAGCTTTCTTT.

This clonotype was detected ten times or more. The V call is TRBV6-5, the J call TRBJ1-5, with 7 bases identical to TRBD1. This CDR3 is 16 amino acids long. Germline CDR1 and CDR2: MNHEY and SVGAGI. With 6 bases clipped from V and 0 bases from J, the junction kept 8 bases outside the gene matches. Written as DNA, the CDR3 is TGTGCCAGCAGCGGGGGGACAGCCGATAGCAATCAGCCCCAGCATTTT. Translated: CASSGGTADSNQPQHF.

This clonotype came up a few times. This chain uses TRBV12-3 or TRBV12-4 with TRBJ1-6; no firm D call. The V end was cut by 1 base, the J end by 10 bases, with 8 bases between. There are 13 residues in the CDR3. The CDR3 nucleotides are TGTGCCAGCAGTTTAGTTCCTGGATCACCCCTCCACTTT. It translates to CASSLVPGSPLHF.

A few counts support this clonotype. V gene TRBV20-1 combines with J gene TRBJ1-1; no firm D call. V lost 3 bases, J lost 2 bases, and 10 bases lay in between. The CDR3 sequence is 13 residues long. From germline, CDR1 is DFQATT and CDR2 SNEGSKA (reference sequence). The CDR3 bases are TGCAGTGCTAGTGAACAGTACAACACTGAAGCTTTCTTT. Its protein is CSASEQYNTEAFF.

The chain couples TRBV15 to TRBJ1-6; D ambiguous. In germline, CDR1 is LNHNV, CDR2 YYDKDF (reference sequence). The CDR3 sequence is 15 residues long. The germline V and J ends were trimmed by 1 base and 3 bases, with 7 bases remaining between them. The CDR3 is CATSRAADYNSPLHF. The CDR3, as DNA: TGTGCCACCAGCAGAGCGGCAGACTATAATTCACCCCTCCACTTT.

The chain has TRBV30 and TRBJ2-7; a weak D match, TRBD1 (5 bases). Looked up from germline, CDR1 is GTSNPN and CDR2 is SVGIG (reference sequence). CDR3 length equals 12 residues. Trimming cost V 7 bases and J 0 bases, with 10 bases left between them. CDR3 in DNA: TGTGCCTCGACAGTGACCTCCTACGAGCAGTACTTC. Amino acid sequence: CASTVTSYEQYF. The entire variable domain, with the rest obtained from reference TRBV30 and TRBJ2-7, is as follows: SQTIHQWPATLVQPVGSPLSLECTVEGTSNPNLYWYRQAAGRGLQLLFYSVGIGQISSEVPQNLSASRPQDRQFILSSKKLLLSDSGFYLCASTVTSYEQYFGPGTRLTVT.

The table lists this clonotype with a few counts. The CDR3 DNA reads as TGTGCCAGCAGGGTTAGAGGCTTTGAAGAGACCCAGTACTTC. It encodes CASRVRGFEETQYF. The V and J genes are TRBV6-1 and TRBJ2-5; D gene uncertain. Per germline, CDR1 MNHNS and CDR2 SASEGT. The CDR3 is 14 residues long. V was pared by 6 bases and J by 3 bases, with 14 bases between.

The V and J genes are TRBV20-1 and TRBJ2-1; 13 nucleotides align to TRBD2. The V gene end was trimmed by 3 bases and the J gene end by 5 bases; junction bases not matched to a gene: 7. Germline lookup yields CDR1 DFQATT and CDR2 SNEGSKA (reference sequence). The CDR3 is made up of 16 amino acids. The DNA of the CDR3 is TGCAGTGCTAGGCGTTTTGGGACTAGCGGGGACAATGAGCAGTTCTTC. Amino acid sequence: CSARRFGTSGDNEQFF.